One and the same sample provided the 15 T cell receptor beta chains below, sequenced in a study of cytomegalovirus exposure and HLA in healthy donors (dated by TCRdb to about 2017). Receptor libraries were prepared by the immunoSEQ multiplex PCR assay. The multiplex PCR relied on a mix of 60 forward primers for TCR Vbeta segments and 13 reverse primers for TCR Jbeta segments. TCRdb re-hosts the immuneACCESS table, in-frame sequences only. Its copies lack some clones; in the studies checked, an unresolved V gene accounts for under half of them, and the cause for the rest is not known. The sample table lists about 97,000 clones, roughly 76% of them with a count of one. The leading ten clones occupy roughly 4% of the sample. The sequenced sample consisted of PBMCs. These receptors came from a man aged 35-49 years in good health and CMV-seronegative.

This clone was counted only a few times. The chain employs TRBV6-1 and TRBJ1-2, with TRBD1 matching over 12 bases. V shed 4 bases, J shed 7 bases, and the junction held 10 bases outside the gene matches. CDR1 is MNHNS, CDR2 SASEGT, per germline. The CDR3 loop spans 16 amino acids. DNA for the CDR3: TGTGCCAGCAGTGTTCCCCCCGGGACAGGGGGCTTTGGCTACACCTTC. Protein: CASSVPPGTGGFGYTF.

This chain connects TRBV29-1 to TRBJ2-7, with D tentatively TRBD1 (5 bases). The CDR3 totals 12 residues. V was pared by 7 bases and J by 0 bases, with 10 bases between. The germline V gene has CDR1 SQVTM and CDR2 ANQGSEA. The CDR3 here is CSAIDSSYEQYF. DNA of the CDR3: TGCAGCGCAATCGACAGCTCCTACGAGCAGTACTTC.

The chain has TRBV4-1 and TRBJ2-7, with TRBD1 matching over 10 bases. V gave up 5 bases and J gave up 3 bases; unmatched junction bases: 7. This CDR3 is built from 15 residues. CDR1 MGHRA and CDR2 YSYEKL come from the germline V gene. The CDR3 here is CASSFRQGAVYEQYV. The CDR3, as DNA: TGCGCCAGCAGCTTCCGACAGGGGGCGGTCTACGAGCAGTACGTC.

This clone was detected only a few times. The CDR3 here is CASSFEFTEAFF. The CDR3 DNA reads as TGTGCCAGCAGCTTTGAGTTCACTGAAGCTTTCTTT. This sequence joins TRBV11-2 and TRBJ1-1; no clear D gene. The CDR3 consists of 12 residues. V was cut by 3 bases and J by 4 bases, with 6 bases left in between. The germline gives CDR1 SGHAT, CDR2 FQNNGV.

The rearrangement links TRBV4-2 to TRBJ2-7, with a weak D call TRBD2 (6 bases). Germline V gene sequence: CDR1 LGHNA, CDR2 YNFKEQ. The ends were cut back, 1 base at V and 7 bases at J, with 17 bases in the middle. The CDR3 loop spans 15 amino acids. The CDR3 region is CASSQGPGPGGEQYF. In DNA form, the CDR3 reads TGTGCCAGCAGCCAAGGCCCGGGGCCAGGAGGGGAGCAGTACTTC.

The V call is TRBV28, the J call TRBJ2-1, with 7 bases fitting TRBD1. The CDR3 spans 15 residues. The J segment lost 5 bases and the V segment lost 5 bases, leaving 9 bases of the junction unmatched. From germline, CDR1 is MDHEN and CDR2 SYDVKM. Here the CDR3 DNA reads TGTGCCAGCAGTCTCCGGGACAGCGTTGACAATGAGCAGTTCTTC. This codes for CASSLRDSVDNEQFF.

The J gene is TRBJ2-7, the V gene TRBV6-4; 9 bases are shared with TRBD1. The J segment lost 6 bases and the V segment lost 0 bases, leaving 9 bases of the junction unmatched. The germline gives CDR1 MRHNA, CDR2 SNTAGT. The length of the CDR3 is 16 residues. The CDR3 DNA reads as TGTGCCAGCAGTGACTCGAGGGACAGGGTACCGTGCGAGCAGTACGTC. The encoded protein is CASSDSRDRVPCEQYV.

The chain combines TRBV5-4 with TRBJ1-2; 12 bases map to TRBD1. With V trimmed by 4 bases and J by 3 bases, 7 bases remained unmatched. The length of the CDR3 is 16 residues. CDR1 and CDR2 from the germline V gene are SGHNT and YYREEE (reference sequence). The CDR3 DNA sequence: TGTGCCAGCAGCGGGGGACAGGGGGCGAACTACTATGGCTACACCTTC. It translates to CASSGGQGANYYGYTF.

The rearrangement uses TRBV12-5 and TRBJ1-1; no reliable D call. Germline CDR1 and CDR2: LGHNT and FRNRAP. CDR3 length: 15 amino acids. V was shortened by 4 bases and J by 0 bases, with 12 bases between the two germline ends. The CDR3 bases are TGTGCTAGTGGTTCCCGAGGCACCGTGAACACTGAAGCTTTCTTT. Encoded protein: CASGSRGTVNTEAFF.

This chain joins TRBV7-9 and TRBJ1-1, with 12 bases aligning to TRBD1. V lost 5 bases, J lost 7 bases, and 5 bases stayed unmatched. This CDR3 comprises 14 residues. Germline CDR1 reads SEHNR; CDR2 reads FQNEAQ (reference sequence). In DNA form, the CDR3 reads TGTGCCAGCAGCCCCGGGACAGGGGGCGGTGAAGCTTTCTTT. As protein: CASSPGTGGGEAFF.

The V call is TRBV9, the J call TRBJ1-5, with a possible D match to TRBD1 (6 bases). The CDR3 runs to 14 residues. V was pared by 0 bases and J by 7 bases, with 11 bases between. Per the germline V gene, CDR1 is SGDLS and CDR2 is YYNGEE. The CDR3 nucleotides read TGTGCCAGCAGCGTAGGGACAGAGAAACAGCCCCAGCATTTT. Residues: CASSVGTEKQPQHF.

In its sample, this clone was seen once. In nucleotides, the CDR3 is TGTGCCAGCAATCAGGGGGCCCCAGGCACCGGGGAGCTGTTTTTT. Protein product: CASNQGAPGTGELFF. The chain recombines TRBV11-2 with TRBJ2-2; 8 bases fit TRBD1. The CDR3 is made up of 15 amino acids. The trim removed 7 bases at V and 4 bases at J, leaving 8 bases unmatched. From germline, CDR1 is SGHAT and CDR2 FQNNGV.

V and J are TRBV29-1 and TRBJ1-6; tentatively, D is TRBD1 (5 bases). V lost 7 bases to trimming and J lost 8 bases, with 24 bases between them. Germline loops: CDR1 SQVTM, CDR2 ANQGSEA. This CDR3 is 16 amino acids long. The CDR3 DNA follows: TGCAGCGAAATAAAAAGGGAAAGTAAAGGGGATTCACCCCTCCACTTT. It encodes CSEIKRESKGDSPLHF.

In its sample, this clone was seen a few times. The rearrangement joins TRBV7-2 to TRBJ2-3, with D possibly being TRBD2 (5 bases). V lost 5 bases, J lost 3 bases, and 18 bases lay in between. This CDR3 comprises 16 residues. The germline gives CDR1 SGHTA, CDR2 FQGNSA. The CDR3, as DNA: TGTGCCAGCAGCCCATCTAGCTCTGGCGGGACAGATACGCAGTATTTT. Its translation: CASSPSSSGGTDTQYF.

J is TRBJ2-1 and V is TRBV11-2; a possible D gene is TRBD2 (5 bases). The CDR3 loop spans 16 amino acids. The germline gives CDR1 SGHAT, CDR2 FQNNGV. The germline V and J ends were trimmed by 3 bases and 7 bases, with 19 bases remaining between them. DNA of the CDR3: TGTGCCAGCAGCTTCCCAGCCGGGGATAGTTCGAATGAGCAGTTCTTC. As protein: CASSFPAGDSSNEQFF.